Listed below are T cell receptor beta chains from one sample, sequenced in a study of early T cells in non-severe SARS-CoV-2 infection. TCRdb passed the 5' RACE reads through MiXCR, listing each CDR3 protein once. The table lists around 30,000 distinct CDR3 sequences, over 8.5% of them singletons. What was sequenced was whole blood. These receptors were collected from an adult who was a healthcare worker with PCR-confirmed SARS-CoV-2 infection or an uninfected control (not recorded which). Both conserved end residues are part of each CDR3. A D gene is named only where the DNA matches it firmly. Size is stated for part of the rows, as once, few or many counts, or as a class when the clone is expanded.

DNA | CDR3 | length | V | size | J | D
TGTGCCAGCAGCTTGGTCGTAGCGCATTCCTACAATGAGCAGTTCTTC | CASSLVVAHSYNEQFF | 16 | TRBV5-6 | - | TRBJ2-1 | -
TGTGCCAGCAGCTCCGCGAACAGGGCGGGCTACACCTTC | CASSSANRAGYTF | 13 | TRBV7-3 | many | TRBJ1-2 | -
TGTGCCAGCAGCCTAGGGGACTCCTACGAGCAGTACTTC | CASSLGDSYEQYF | 13 | TRBV12-3/TRBV12-4 | many | TRBJ2-7 | -
TGTGCCAGCAGCATTCAGGCAAGCTACAATGAGCAGTTCTTC | CASSIQASYNEQFF | 14 | TRBV7-3 | many | TRBJ2-1 | -
TGTGCCAGCAGTGGGGGCGGGGAGCTGTTTTTT | CASSGGGELFF | 11 | TRBV25-1 | many | TRBJ2-2 | -
TGTGCCAGCAGCTTAAACAGGGGGCAACAAGAGACCCAGTACTTC | CASSLNRGQQETQYF | 15 | TRBV7-6 | few | TRBJ2-5 | TRBD1
TGCAGTGCTAGCCAGGGAGCCGAGCAGTACTTC | CSASQGAEQYF | 11 | TRBV20-1 | - | TRBJ2-7 | -
TGTGCCAGCAGCTTAGTTCCTGGAAACACCATATATTTT | CASSLVPGNTIYF | 13 | TRBV11-2 | many | TRBJ1-3 | -
TGTGCCACTGCAAGGGTAGGACTCAGAGGCTACACCTTC | CATARVGLRGYTF | 13 | TRBV12-3/TRBV12-4 | - | TRBJ1-2 | -
TGTGCCAGCAGCCGCTCGGGGTTTTCCTACGAGCAGTACTTC | CASSRSGFSYEQYF | 14 | TRBV12-3/TRBV12-4 | many | TRBJ2-7 | -
TGTGCCAGCACCTATACACGGGCAGCCACCGGGCAGCCCCAGCATTTT | CASTYTRAATGQPQHF | 16 | TRBV6-6 | - | TRBJ1-5 | -
TGTGCCAGCAGTTGGGGACAGGGGTATGTGAATGGCTACACCTTC | CASSWGQGYVNGYTF | 15 | TRBV28 | - | TRBJ1-2 | TRBD1
TGTGCCAGCAGCTTAGAGGCAGGGGGTTACGGCTACACCTTC | CASSLEAGGYGYTF | 14 | TRBV7-2 | many | TRBJ1-2 | TRBD1
TGTGCCAGCAGGGAAAGGACTGAAGCTTTCTTT | CASRERTEAFF | 11 | TRBV7-9 | - | TRBJ1-1 | -
TGTGCCAGCAGCTTAGGGCACAGGACGGGCTCTGGAAACACCATATATTTT | CASSLGHRTGSGNTIYF | 17 | TRBV7-2 | - | TRBJ1-3 | -
TGCGCCAGCAGCTTGGAAGGGGGCGGTGGAAACACCATATATTTT | CASSLEGGGGNTIYF | 15 | TRBV5-1 | many | TRBJ1-3 | TRBD1
TGTGCCAGCAGTAAAACCCAGGGCCCTGCTTACGAGCAGTACTTC | CASSKTQGPAYEQYF | 15 | TRBV7-6 | few | TRBJ2-7 | -
TGTGCCAGCAGCTTAGAACTTGCTGGCGGGGGGCAACACAATGAGCAGTTCTTC | CASSLELAGGGQHNEQFF | 18 | TRBV11-2 | few | TRBJ2-1 | TRBD2
TGCGCCAGCAGCCCAAGATCCGGGACTAGCATGTACGAGCAGTACTTC | CASSPRSGTSMYEQYF | 16 | TRBV5-1 | few | TRBJ2-7 | TRBD2
TGCGCCAGCAGCTTGGAAGCAGGGAGGACTTCACCCCTCCACTTT | CASSLEAGRTSPLHF | 15 | TRBV5-1 | many | TRBJ1-6 | -
TGTGCCAGCAGCCTTTTAGGGGCTTGGACCACTGAAGCTTTCTTT | CASSLLGAWTTEAFF | 15 | TRBV7-3 | few | TRBJ1-1 | -
TGTGCCAGCAGCGTAAGGGACAGGGCCACTCTCGGCGAGCAGTACTTC | CASSVRDRATLGEQYF | 16 | TRBV9 | few | TRBJ2-7 | TRBD1
TGTGCCAGCAGCCCCCGACTAGTAGATACGCAGTATTTT | CASSPRLVDTQYF | 13 | TRBV7-2 | many | TRBJ2-3 | -
TGTGCTAGCGCGTCATCTAACTATGGCTACACCTTC | CASASSNYGYTF | 12 | TRBV12-5 | few | TRBJ1-2 | -
TGTGCCAGCACCTACACCGGTGAAGCTTTCTTT | CASTYTGEAFF | 11 | TRBV12-3/TRBV12-4 | - | TRBJ1-1 | -
TGCAGCGTTGTCGCGGGGTCTGGTACTGGGGCCAACGTCCTGACTTTC | CSVVAGSGTGANVLTF | 16 | TRBV29-1 | many | TRBJ2-6 | -
TGTGCCAGCAGCTTAGCGATGGGGGGCGGCGACACTGAAGCTTTCTTT | CASSLAMGGGDTEAFF | 16 | TRBV7-2 | many | TRBJ1-1 | -
TGCAGTGCCCCGGACACGAAAGCTTTCTTT | CSAPDTKAFF | 10 | TRBV20-1 | many | TRBJ1-1 | -
TGTGCCTGGAGTACTCCGGGAGGGATCTATGGCTACACCTTC | CAWSTPGGIYGYTF | 14 | TRBV30 | few | TRBJ1-2 | -
TGCAGCGTCCTTACAGGGTTAGACTACGAGCAGTACTTC | CSVLTGLDYEQYF | 13 | TRBV29-1 | many | TRBJ2-7 | -
TGTGCCAGCAGTTACTCGTTGGACCTCAATCAGCCCCAGCATTTT | CASSYSLDLNQPQHF | 15 | TRBV6-5 | many | TRBJ1-5 | -
TGTGCCTGGTCTCGAGGGCGGGGGGAAACAGATACGCAGTATTTT | CAWSRGRGETDTQYF | 15 | TRBV30 | - | TRBJ2-3 | TRBD2
TGTGCCAGCAGCTTCGATGGGAACAACGACTATGGCTACACCTTC | CASSFDGNNDYGYTF | 15 | TRBV11-1 | - | TRBJ1-2 | -
TGTGCCAGCAGCTTAGCCTTTGAGGGGCTCACCGGGGAGCTGTTTTTT | CASSLAFEGLTGELFF | 16 | TRBV7-7 | many | TRBJ2-2 | -
TGTGCCAGCAGCCAAGATCTGGAGACCCAGTACTTC | CASSQDLETQYF | 12 | TRBV14 | many | TRBJ2-5 | -
TGTGCCTGGAGTGTACGGGGGCTTGCTCAGTACTTC | CAWSVRGLAQYF | 12 | TRBV30 | many | TRBJ2-4 | -
TGTGCCAGCAGCCAGGCCGGGACACCGGACTCAAACACCGGGGAGCTGTTTTTT | CASSQAGTPDSNTGELFF | 18 | TRBV3-2 | many | TRBJ2-2 | -
TGTGCCAGTAGTGCCCGTCCAAGGGGGGCCGGCTACGAGCAGTACTTC | CASSARPRGAGYEQYF | 16 | TRBV19 | - | TRBJ2-7 | -
TGTGCCAGCTCACCGGGACAGGAGGCTCAGCCCCAGCATTTT | CASSPGQEAQPQHF | 14 | TRBV18 | - | TRBJ1-5 | TRBD1
TGTGCCAGCTCACCACGAGGGAGCGGCTACACCTTC | CASSPRGSGYTF | 12 | TRBV18 | few | TRBJ1-2 | -
TGTGCCAGCAGCCCGGCGGCAGGGAACTATGGCTACACCTTC | CASSPAAGNYGYTF | 14 | TRBV5-6 | many | TRBJ1-2 | -
TGTGCCAGCAGCCCCGGGGAGGCGAACACTGAAGCTTTCTTT | CASSPGEANTEAFF | 14 | TRBV3-1 | few | TRBJ1-1 | -
TGTGCCAGCAGCTCCGCAGAAGATACGCAGTATTTT | CASSSAEDTQYF | 12 | TRBV7-2 | many | TRBJ2-3 | -